This T cell receptor (beta chain) came from a study of spatial heterogeneity in lung cancer. Germline-derived CDR1 and CDR2 are MDHEN and SYDVKM. The CDR3 runs to 12 residues. V lost 8 bases to trimming and J lost 7 bases, with 11 bases between them. This clonotype was observed at least ten times. TCRdb reprocessed the 5' RACE reads with MiXCR, giving one entry per CDR3 protein. Of some 100,000 distinct CDR3 sequences in the sample, roughly 12% were seen once. Time point noted: sample taken at primary tumor resection. The material sequenced was PBMCs, taken at surgery. The gene calls are TRBV28 and TRBJ1-4; TRBD1 might be the D (6 bases). The sequence came from a male donor with early-stage non-small cell lung cancer. DNA of the CDR3: TGTGCCAGCGTGGGGGGGGCTGAAAAACTGTTTTTT. Encoded protein: CASVGGAEKLFF.